This TCR beta chain was observed in a study of breast tumors, draining lymph nodes, adjacent tissues. Whole-study results and caveats: Tumors had less TCR diversity than lymph nodes, more than nontumor tissue.

TCRdb reanalysed the multiplex PCR reads using MiXCR and keeps one entry per CDR3 protein. The data hold about 200,000 distinct CDR3 sequences, with around 35% observed a single time. Germline V gene lookup returns CDR1 SGHVS and CDR2 FQNEAQ. The CDR3 covers 16 residues. Trimming pared 5 bases from V and 0 bases from J, leaving 13 bases between. Samples came from axillary lymph nodes draining the breast cancer. This clonotype has at least ten counts. Its antigen is undetermined. The chain employs TRBV7-8 and TRBJ1-4, with D tentatively TRBD1 (6 bases). Sequenced input: axillary lymph node tissue. This clonotype was sampled from a female donor with breast cancer. Some clones in this sample may be carry-over from other donors' samples. The chain's CDR3 is CASSPGTFPTNEKLFF. CDR3 bases: TGTGCCAGCAGCCCTGGGACATTCCCAACTAATGAAAAACTGTTTTTT.